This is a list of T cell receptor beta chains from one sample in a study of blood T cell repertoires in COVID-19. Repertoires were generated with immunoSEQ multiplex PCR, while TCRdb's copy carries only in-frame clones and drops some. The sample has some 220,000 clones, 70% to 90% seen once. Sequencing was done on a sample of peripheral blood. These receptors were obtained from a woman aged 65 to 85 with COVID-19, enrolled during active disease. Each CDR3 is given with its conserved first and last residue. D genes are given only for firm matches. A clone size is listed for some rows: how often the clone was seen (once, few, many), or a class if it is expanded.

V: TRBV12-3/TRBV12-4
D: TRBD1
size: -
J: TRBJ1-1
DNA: TGTGCCAGCACCAGCAGACAGGGAACTGAAGCTTTCTTT
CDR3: CASTSRQGTEAFF

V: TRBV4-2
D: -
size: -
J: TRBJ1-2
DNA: TGTGCCAGCAGCCAATGGGTGCCAGGGTGGGAAGCTAACTATGGCTACACCTTC
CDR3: CASSQWVPGWEANYGYTF

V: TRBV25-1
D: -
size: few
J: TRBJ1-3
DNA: TGTGCCACCAGAGAGAGCTCTGGAAACACCATATATTTT
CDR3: CATRESSGNTIYF

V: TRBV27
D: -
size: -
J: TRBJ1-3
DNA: TGTGCCAGCAGTAGGTTCGGAGCTGGAAACACCATATATTTT
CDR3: CASSRFGAGNTIYF

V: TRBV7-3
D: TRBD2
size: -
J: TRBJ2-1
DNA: TGTGCCAGCAGCCCTCGACTAGCGGACGGTGAGCAGTTCTTC
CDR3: CASSPRLADGEQFF

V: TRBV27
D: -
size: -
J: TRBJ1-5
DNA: TGTGCCAGCAGTTTAACCTACCAAACCAGGGGTAGCAATCAGCCCCAGCATTTT
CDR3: CASSLTYQTRGSNQPQHF

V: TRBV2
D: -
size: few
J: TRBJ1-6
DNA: TGTGCCAGCAGTGACGGTCCGGGCTATAATTCACCCCTCCACTTT
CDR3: CASSDGPGYNSPLHF

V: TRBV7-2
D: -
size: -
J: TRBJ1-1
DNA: TGTGCCAGCAGCTTAGCGGCCAGGCACACTGAAGCTTTCTTT
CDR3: CASSLAARHTEAFF

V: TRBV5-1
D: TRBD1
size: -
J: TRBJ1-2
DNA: TGCGCCAGCAGCTTGGCCGGGACAGGGGCGACCTATGGCTACACCTTC
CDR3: CASSLAGTGATYGYTF

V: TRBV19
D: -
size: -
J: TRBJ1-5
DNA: TGTGCCAGTAGTATAGACCGCGGGCCCCAGCATTTT
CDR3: CASSIDRGPQHF

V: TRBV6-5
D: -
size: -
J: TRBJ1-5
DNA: TGTGCCAGCAGTTACGTACAGGGAGTCAATCAGCCCCAGCATTTT
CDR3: CASSYVQGVNQPQHF

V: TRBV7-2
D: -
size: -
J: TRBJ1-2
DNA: TGTGCCAGCAGCTCCACACCGGGAACCCACTTCCGTAAAGGGGGCTACACCTTC
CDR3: CASSSTPGTHFRKGGYTF

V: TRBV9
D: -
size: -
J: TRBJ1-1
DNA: TGTGCCAGCAGCGTTCTCGACAGACCCCTGATGAAAGCTTTCTTT
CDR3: CASSVLDRPLMKAFF

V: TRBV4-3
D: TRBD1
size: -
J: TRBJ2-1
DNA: TGCGCCAGCAGCCAACCCCCGGGACAGGGTCTGCATGAGCAGTTCTTC
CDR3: CASSQPPGQGLHEQFF

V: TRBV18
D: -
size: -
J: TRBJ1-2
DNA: TGTGCCAGCTCACTAACACACCCCGGGGGCTATGGCTACACCTTC
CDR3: CASSLTHPGGYGYTF

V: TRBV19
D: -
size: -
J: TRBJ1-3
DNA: TGTGCCAGTAGTGCTCCTTCCCGCAGTTCATTTGGAAACACCATATATTTT
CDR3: CASSAPSRSSFGNTIYF

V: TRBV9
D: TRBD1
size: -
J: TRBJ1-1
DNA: TGTGCCAGCAGCCCACTCGGACAGGGGAACACTGAAGCTTTCTTT
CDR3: CASSPLGQGNTEAFF

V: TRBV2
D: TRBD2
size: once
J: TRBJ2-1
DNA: TGTGCCAGCAGTGAATCCCAGGGACTAGCCTACAATGAGCAGTTCTTC
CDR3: CASSESQGLAYNEQFF

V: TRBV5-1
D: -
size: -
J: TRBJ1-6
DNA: TGCGCCAGCAGCGGGGCTAGCTCCTATAATTCACCCCTCCACTTT
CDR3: CASSGASSYNSPLHF

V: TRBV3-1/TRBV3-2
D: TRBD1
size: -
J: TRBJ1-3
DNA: TGTGCCAGCAGCCGAAACAGGGGGCACCTCATCTTCTCTGGAAACACCATATATTTT
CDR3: CASSRNRGHLIFSGNTIYF

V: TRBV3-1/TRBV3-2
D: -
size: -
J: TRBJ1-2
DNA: TGTGCCAGCAGCCAAGACCCTAGACAGGAGAAAAACTATGGCTACACCTTC
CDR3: CASSQDPRQEKNYGYTF

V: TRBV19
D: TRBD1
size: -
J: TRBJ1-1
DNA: TGTGCCAGTAAACTATCCAGGACAGGGGACACTGAAGCTTTCTTT
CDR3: CASKLSRTGDTEAFF